These 27 T cell receptor beta chains originate from one sample sequenced in a study of cytomegalovirus exposure and HLA in healthy donors. The PCR used 60 Vbeta and 13 Jbeta primers. Profiled with immunoSEQ multiplex PCR; TCRdb holds only in-frame clones, not every one. Of about 110,000 clones in the sample, about 85% were seen once. Sequencing was done on a sample of PBMCs. The receptors derive from a man aged 25-40 years in good health and CMV-seronegative.

This chain joins TRBV6-5 and TRBJ1-6; D remains unclear. This CDR3 has 12 residues. V dropped 6 bases and J dropped 11 bases, with 11 bases sitting between them. Germline-derived CDR1 and CDR2 are MNHEY and SVGAGI. CDR3 sequence: CASSRGNPPLHF. The CDR3 region has the DNA TGTGCCAGCAGCCGCGGGAATCCACCCCTCCACTTT.

The chain uses TRBV18 and TRBJ2-7; maybe TRBD2 (5 bases). This CDR3 spans 15 amino acids. Trimming pared 5 bases from V and 5 bases from J, leaving 19 bases between. Germline lookup yields CDR1 KGHSH and CDR2 LQKENI. The CDR3 DNA is TGTGCCAGCTCATTAAAACGGGGTGCCGAAAACGAGCAGTACTTC. Translated: CASSLKRGAENEQYF.

This sequence joins TRBV5-1 and TRBJ1-6; possible D gene TRBD1, 5 bases. The germline CDR1 and CDR2 sequences are SGHRS and YFSETQ. The CDR3 spans 14 residues. V dropped 5 bases and J dropped 13 bases, with 19 bases sitting between them. Written as DNA, the CDR3 is TGCGCCAGCAGTTCCGGGACTGGGGAATTTCCCCTCCACTTT. Amino acids: CASSSGTGEFPLHF.

The genes are TRBV6-5 and TRBJ1-5; D is uncertain. Between the trimmed V and J ends, which lost 4 bases and 1 base, there was a span of 5 bases. Germline CDR1 reads MNHEY; CDR2 reads SVGAGI. This CDR3 region has 13 residues. CDR3 loop: CASSSYSNQPQHF. The CDR3 DNA reads as TGTGCCAGCAGTTCCTACAGCAATCAGCCCCAGCATTTT.

The chain has TRBV30 and TRBJ1-1; the match to TRBD1 covers 9 bases. V was pared by 6 bases and J by 0 bases, with 8 bases of the junction left unmatched. CDR1 and CDR2 from the germline V gene are GTSNPN and SVGIG (reference sequence). This CDR3 is 15 amino acids long. The CDR3 DNA reads as TGTGCCTGCCAACAGGGGGCAGCGGTGAACACTGAAGCTTTCTTT. Protein product: CACQQGAAVNTEAFF.

The V gene is TRBV28, the J gene TRBJ1-5, with TRBD1 identical over 12 bases. The ends lost 6 bases at V and 3 bases at J; junction bases unmatched: 3. The CDR3 consists of 15 residues. From germline, CDR1 is MDHEN and CDR2 SYDVKM. In nucleotides, the CDR3 is TGTGCCAGCAGCAGGGACAGGGGGCTCAATCAGCCCCAGCATTTT. It yields the protein CASSRDRGLNQPQHF. The whole variable domain, filled in from reference TRBV28 and TRBJ1-5, reads DVKVTQSSRYLVKRTGEKVFLECVQDMDHENMFWYRQDPGLGLRLIYFSYDVKMKEKGDIPEGYSVSREKKERFSLILESASTNQTSMYLCASSRDRGLNQPQHFGDGTRLSIL.

This chain joins TRBV2 and TRBJ2-7; 11 bases match TRBD1. This CDR3 contains 15 residues. Germline CDR1 SNHLY, CDR2 FYNNEI. After removal of 7 bases from V and 2 bases from J, the junction contained 7 bases not matched to a gene. CDR3 in DNA: TGTGCCAGCACCGACGGGACAGGGGGAACCTACGAGCAGTACTTC. Encoded protein: CASTDGTGGTYEQYF.

In this sample, this clone turned up a few times. This chain uses TRBV25-1 with TRBJ1-3; D perhaps matches TRBD1 (6 bases). Trimming left V 4 bases short and J 2 bases short, with 9 bases between. The CDR3 covers 14 residues. Germline V lookup: CDR1 MGHDK, CDR2 SYGVNS. The CDR3 sequence is CASSGQAAGNTIYF. DNA of the CDR3: TGTGCCAGCAGTGGACAGGCGGCTGGAAACACCATATATTTT.

The V and J genes are TRBV7-6 and TRBJ2-1; tentative D call: TRBD2 (6 bases). This CDR3 spans 14 amino acids. Germline CDR1 reads SGHVS; CDR2 reads FNYEAQ. V lost 1 base and J lost 7, with 11 bases in between. CDR3 nucleotides: TGTGCCAGCAGCTTAGGCGGCGGGGCGAATGAGCAGTTCTTC. As protein: CASSLGGGANEQFF.

V gene TRBV6-4 combines with J gene TRBJ2-5, with 9 bases that match TRBD1. The CDR3 covers 14 residues. Germline values: CDR1 MRHNA, CDR2 SNTAGT. V lost 6 bases to trimming and J lost 4 bases; unmatched junction nucleotides: 6. CDR3 DNA sequence: TGTGCCAGCAGAAAACAGGGGGCCGGAGAGACCCAGTACTTC. It encodes CASRKQGAGETQYF.

The CDR3 loop reads CASSWTSGRYEQYF. In DNA, the CDR3 is TGTGCCAGCAGTTGGACTAGCGGGAGGTACGAGCAGTACTTC. This chain links TRBV6-5 with TRBJ2-7, with TRBD2 matching 14 bases. Trimming removed 4 bases from V and 4 bases from J; junction bases left unmatched: 0. The germline gives CDR1 MNHEY, CDR2 SVGAGI. The CDR3 consists of 14 residues.

V and J are TRBV9 and TRBJ2-5, with a tentative D call TRBD1 (5 bases). The germline gives CDR1 SGDLS, CDR2 YYNGEE. The V and J ends lost 1 base and 3 bases respectively, with 10 bases between them. The CDR3 runs 14 residues. The CDR3 DNA follows: TGTGCCAGCAGCGTAACAGGTCGGGAAGAGACCCAGTACTTC. It codes for CASSVTGREETQYF.

This clone was seen only a few times. The chain employs TRBV7-9 and TRBJ2-1; tentatively, D is TRBD1 (7 bases). The V end lost 7 bases, the J end lost 0 bases, and 16 bases lay between the germline ends. The CDR3 extends over 16 amino acids. CDR1 is SEHNR and CDR2 is FQNEAQ in the germline V gene (reference sequence). The CDR3 DNA reads TGTGCCAGCACCCCCAGGGGGGTGAGCTCCTACAATGAGCAGTTCTTC. Translated: CASTPRGVSSYNEQFF. Variable domain in full (rest from reference TRBV7-9 and TRBJ2-1): DTGVSQNPRHKITKRGQNVTFRCDPISEHNRLYWYRQTLGQGPEFLTYFQNEAQLEKSRLLSDRFSAERPKGSFSTLEIQRTEQGDSAMYLCASTPRGVSSYNEQFFGPGTRLTVL.

The rearrangement uses TRBV25-1 and TRBJ1-4; tentatively, D is TRBD1 (5 bases). The CDR3 runs 18 residues. V was pared by 3 bases and J by 8 bases, with 25 bases between. Germline V lookup: CDR1 MGHDK, CDR2 SYGVNS. CDR3: CASSEMSGEPLPIEKLFF. Written as DNA, the CDR3 is TGTGCCAGCAGTGAGATGTCGGGGGAGCCCCTACCTATCGAAAAACTGTTTTTT.

As DNA, the CDR3 is TGCGCCAGCAGCTTGACTTCTTCCTACAATGAGCAGTTCTTC. Translated: CASSLTSSYNEQFF. The chain has TRBV5-1 and TRBJ2-1; no reliable D call. The V end was cut by 1 base, the J end by 1 base, with 6 bases between. The CDR3 spans 14 residues. The V gene's germline CDR1 is SGHRS and CDR2 YFSETQ. The entire variable domain, with the rest obtained from reference TRBV5-1 and TRBJ2-1, is as follows: KAGVTQTPRYLIKTRGQQVTLSCSPISGHRSVSWYQQTPGQGLQFLFEYFSETQRNKGNFPGRFSGRQFSNSRSEMNVSTLELGDSALYLCASSLTSSYNEQFFGPGTRLTVL.

The CDR3 loop is CASSEGQGPDTQYF. CDR3 bases: TGTGCCAGCAGTGAGGGCCAGGGTCCAGATACGCAGTATTTT. The V and J genes are TRBV6-1 and TRBJ2-3, with D possibly TRBD1 on 5 matching bases. V shed 3 bases and J shed 4 bases, with 11 bases lying between them. There are 14 residues in the CDR3. Per the germline V gene, CDR1 is MNHNS and CDR2 is SASEGT.

This clone was picked up one time. This chain uses TRBV11-2 with TRBJ2-3; D gene ambiguous. V lost 4 bases, J lost 2 bases, and 10 bases lay in between. There are 14 residues in the CDR3. In germline, CDR1 is SGHAT, CDR2 FQNNGV. The CDR3 nucleotides are TGTGCCAGCAGCTCCATCAGGAACACAGATACGCAGTATTTT. Protein sequence: CASSSIRNTDTQYF.

The chain recombines TRBV28 with TRBJ2-7; no definite D call. The CDR3 consists of 14 residues. The germline V gene encodes CDR1 MDHEN and CDR2 SYDVKM. V was trimmed by 5 bases and J by 1 base, leaving 12 bases between them. The CDR3 spells CASSTTLRSYEQYF. The CDR3 DNA sequence: TGTGCCAGCAGTACTACGCTTCGGTCCTACGAGCAGTACTTC.

The chain employs TRBV5-6 and TRBJ2-3; weak D call: TRBD1 (6 bases). Trimming pared 0 bases from V and 6 bases from J, leaving 8 bases between. Germline V lookup: CDR1 SGHDT, CDR2 YYEEEE. CDR3 length: 13 amino acids. The CDR3 region is CASSLGRGDTQYF. The CDR3 bases are TGTGCCAGCAGCTTGGGTAGGGGGGATACGCAGTATTTT. Combining the CDR3 with reference TRBV5-6 and TRBJ2-3 gives the whole variable domain DAGVTQSPTHLIKTRGQQVTLRCSPKSGHDTVSWYQQALGQGPQFIFQYYEEEERQRGNFPDRFSGHQFPNYSSELNVNALLLGDSALYLCASSLGRGDTQYFGPGTRLTVL.

V gene TRBV7-9 combines with J gene TRBJ2-1; tentative D call: TRBD1 (6 bases). Germline lookup yields CDR1 SEHNR and CDR2 FQNEAQ (reference sequence). The CDR3 is made up of 15 amino acids. V lost 4 bases and J 0 bases, leaving 10 bases between the germline ends. DNA of the CDR3: TGTGCCAGCAGCTCCCGGGACAACTCCTACAATGAGCAGTTCTTC. This encodes CASSSRDNSYNEQFF.

The chain combines TRBV2 with TRBJ2-7, with a possible D match to TRBD1 (6 bases). Germline values: CDR1 SNHLY, CDR2 FYNNEI. V lost 6 bases to trimming and J lost 3 bases, with 15 bases between them. This CDR3 spans 14 amino acids. For the CDR3, the DNA is TGTGCCAGCAGGGCCCGGGACAAATACTACGAGCAGTACTTC. Protein: CASRARDKYYEQYF.

This chain links TRBV19 with TRBJ2-1, with 7 nucleotides matching TRBD2. The CDR3 runs 11 residues. The V segment lost 8 bases and the J segment 9 bases; nucleotides outside the gene matches: 4. Germline assignment: CDR1 LNHDA and CDR2 SQIVND (reference sequence). The CDR3 here is CASGWGGEQFF. CDR3 nucleotide sequence: TGTGCCAGTGGATGGGGGGGTGAGCAGTTCTTC.

J is TRBJ2-1 and V is TRBV5-1, with 10 bases lining up with TRBD1. The CDR3 contains 13 residues. CDR1 is SGHRS, CDR2 YFSETQ, per germline. V was clipped by 3 bases and J by 15 bases; unmatched bases: 9. CDR3 protein: CASSSGQGGYLFF. DNA of the CDR3: TGCGCCAGCAGCTCCGGACAGGGGGGTTATTTGTTCTTC.

A word on this clone: This same CDR3 is encoded by further DNA sequences in the sample. The rearrangement links TRBV30 to TRBJ1-2, with a possible D match to TRBD1 (6 bases). V lost 5 bases and J lost 4, with 14 bases in between. From germline, CDR1 is GTSNPN and CDR2 SVGIG (reference sequence). The CDR3 totals 13 residues. CDR3 protein: CAWVRGGGYGYTF. The CDR3 nucleotides read TGTGCCTGGGTGAGGGGGGGCGGCTATGGCTACACCTTC. The full variable domain, in which reference TRBV30 and TRBJ1-2 provide the parts outside the CDR3, is SQTIHQWPATLVQPVGSPLSLECTVEGTSNPNLYWYRQAAGRGLQLLFYSVGIGQISSEVPQNLSASRPQDRQFILSSKKLLLSDSGFYLCAWVRGGGYGYTFGSGTRLTVV.

The V and J genes are TRBV11-2 and TRBJ2-5; 7 bases map to TRBD1. The CDR3 has 15 residues. V shed 1 base and J 3 bases; nucleotides not matched to a gene: 5. Germline CDR1 reads SGHAT; CDR2 reads FQNNGV. The CDR3 is CASSLVGTAKETQYF. The CDR3 coding sequence is TGTGCCAGCAGCTTAGTAGGGACAGCTAAAGAGACCCAGTACTTC. Full variable domain (remainder filled in from reference TRBV11-2 and TRBJ2-5): EAGVAQSPRYKIIEKRQSVAFWCNPISGHATLYWYQQILGQGPKLLIQFQNNGVVDDSQLPKDRFSAERLKGVDSTLKIQPAKLEDSAVYLCASSLVGTAKETQYFGPGTRLLVL.

The rearrangement links TRBV6-9 to TRBJ2-4; TRBD2 agrees at 15 bases. The trim removed 7 bases at V and 0 bases at J, leaving 4 bases unmatched. CDR3 length: 17 amino acids. Germline lookup yields CDR1 MNHGY and CDR2 SVAAGI. The CDR3 DNA reads TGTGCCAGCACCCCGGGACTAGCGGGGGGAGCCAAAAACATTCAGTACTTC. Translating it yields CASTPGLAGGAKNIQYF.

The J gene is TRBJ2-7, the V gene TRBV2; 7 nucleotides line up with TRBD2. CDR3 length: 14 residues. Looked up from germline, CDR1 is SNHLY and CDR2 is FYNNEI. V lost 4 bases to trimming and J lost 0 bases; unmatched junction nucleotides: 3. The CDR3: CASSGASGSYEQYF. For the CDR3, the DNA is TGTGCCAGCAGTGGGGCTAGCGGCTCCTACGAGCAGTACTTC.